The clone carrying this T cell receptor beta chain was recorded only once. The sample originates from a study of cytomegalovirus exposure and HLA in healthy donors. Study-level information: There were fewer than 500 genotyped donors. Of these, 75% to 90% fell in the genetic ancestry cluster associated with self-reported Caucasian donors.

Primers: 60 Vbeta forward and 13 Jbeta reverse. Sequencing was performed with immunoSEQ multiplex PCR; in TCRdb, only in-frame clones are kept and a portion is missing. The table records approximately 160,000 clones, about 71% of them present only once. CDR1 and CDR2 (germline): SQVTM, ANQGSEA. The CDR3 spans 13 residues. V was trimmed by 3 bases and J by 0 bases, leaving 8 bases between them. The chain combines TRBV29-1 with TRBJ1-1; D remains ambiguous. The sequenced sample was PBMCs. This TCR was sampled from a man aged 45-65 years in good health and CMV-seronegative. CDR3 sequence: CSVDPFLNTEAFF. The CDR3 DNA follows: TGCAGCGTTGACCCCTTTTTGAACACTGAAGCTTTCTTT.